These T cell receptor beta chains were read from a single sample in a study of cytomegalovirus exposure and HLA in healthy donors. Generated by immunoSEQ multiplex PCR, the TCRdb table keeps only in-frame clones and is missing some. Found here are about 73,000 clones, about 75% of them singletons; the top ten hold about an eighth. The sequencing input was PBMCs. The source of these receptors is a man in his 70s in good health and CMV-seronegative. CDR3s include the opening cysteine and the closing phenylalanine or tryptophan. Fields, in order: D gene, clone size, V gene, J gene, CDR3 protein, CDR3 DNA. D genes are given only for firm matches. Not every row has a clone size; where given, it reads once, few, many or a size class.

>TRBD1|NA|TRBV30|TRBJ2-1
CAWSRDRGNEQFF
TGTGCCTGGAGCCGGGACAGGGGAAATGAGCAGTTCTTC
>NA|few|TRBV10-3|TRBJ1-2
CAISESEWSRYGYTF
TGTGCCATCAGTGAGTCAGAATGGAGCCGCTATGGCTACACCTTC
>NA|NA|TRBV12-5|TRBJ2-5
CASGFGASYGETQYF
TGTGCTAGTGGTTTTGGGGCCTCCTACGGAGAGACCCAGTACTTC
>TRBD1|NA|TRBV11-2|TRBJ2-1
CASSLWTGGGNEQFF
TGTGCCAGCAGCTTATGGACAGGGGGGGGCAATGAGCAGTTCTTC
>TRBD2|NA|TRBV30|TRBJ2-7
CAWGGRAGAAYEQYF
TGTGCCTGGGGAGGGCGAGCGGGGGCCGCCTACGAGCAGTACTTC
>NA|NA|TRBV6-5|TRBJ1-4
CASSQDGGDEKLFF
TGTGCCAGCAGCCAGGATGGGGGGGATGAAAAACTGTTTTTT
>TRBD1|NA|TRBV30|TRBJ1-2
CAWIQVGQGVYGYTF
TGTGCCTGGATCCAAGTCGGGCAGGGGGTCTATGGCTACACCTTC
>NA|NA|TRBV10-1|TRBJ2-7
CASSEDLRGAPNF
TGCGCCAGCAGTGAGGACCTACGCGGGGCCCCGAACTTC
>NA|few|TRBV6-5|TRBJ2-3
CASSYGRGGTDTQYF
TGTGCCAGCAGCTATGGCAGGGGGGGCACAGATACGCAGTATTTT
>TRBD1|few|TRBV19|TRBJ1-5
CASSIIGQGGHQPQHF
TGTGCCAGTAGTATAATTGGACAGGGGGGTCATCAGCCCCAGCATTTT
>TRBD2|NA|TRBV10-3|TRBJ2-1
CAISVSPAGGNNEQFF
TGTGCCATCAGTGTCTCGCCAGCGGGGGGGAACAATGAGCAGTTCTTC
>NA|large|TRBV7-9|TRBJ2-7
CSSSLVGPGQLTYEQYF
TGTTCCAGCAGCTTAGTTGGGCCCGGACAGCTTACCTACGAGCAGTACTTC
>NA|few|TRBV28|TRBJ2-7
CATGSEGYEQYF
TGTGCCACCGGCTCGGAGGGCTACGAGCAGTACTTC
>NA|NA|TRBV6-1|TRBJ2-1
CATTSEGSSYNEQFF
TGTGCCACAACTTCGGAGGGGAGCTCCTACAATGAGCAGTTCTTC
>TRBD2|NA|TRBV11-2|TRBJ2-3
CASSSLAGGGTDTQYF
TGTGCCAGCAGCTCCCTAGCGGGGGGGGGCACAGATACGCAGTATTTT
>NA|NA|TRBV29-1|TRBJ1-2
CSVASHRGLGYTF
TGCAGCGTTGCGTCCCACCGCGGGCTCGGCTACACCTTC
>NA|NA|TRBV7-9|TRBJ2-1
CASSLGQGTYNEQFF
TGTGCCAGCAGCTTAGGGCAGGGGACCTACAATGAGCAGTTCTTC
>TRBD1|NA|TRBV5-1|TRBJ2-7
CASSSGQVSSSYEQYF
TGCGCCAGCAGCTCGGGACAGGTGAGCAGCTCCTACGAGCAGTACTTC
>TRBD2|NA|TRBV11-2|TRBJ2-1
CASSLLLAGEREQFF
TGTGCCAGCAGCTTATTGCTAGCGGGAGAGCGTGAGCAGTTCTTC
>NA|NA|TRBV15|TRBJ2-3
CATSRAPTGPSTDTQYF
TGTGCCACCAGCAGAGCCCCGACTGGCCCGAGCACAGATACGCAGTATTTT
>TRBD2|once|TRBV9|TRBJ2-2
CASSPQASGRNTGELFF
TGTGCCAGCAGCCCCCAGGCTAGCGGGCGAAACACCGGGGAGCTGTTTTTT
>NA|NA|TRBV6-5|TRBJ1-1
CSSGLNTEAFF
TGTTCTTCAGGCCTGAACACTGAAGCTTTCTTT
>NA|few|TRBV30|TRBJ2-1
CAWMSQGGNEQFF
TGTGCCTGGATGTCCCAAGGAGGCAATGAGCAGTTCTTC
>NA|few|TRBV27|TRBJ1-5
CASSELDSNQPQHF
TGTGCCAGCAGTGAGTTGGACTCAAATCAGCCCCAGCATTTT
>NA|NA|TRBV6-1|TRBJ2-7
CASSVGGGGSYEQYF
TGTGCCAGCAGTGTCGGGGGCGGGGGCTCCTACGAGCAGTACTTC
>NA|NA|TRBV28|TRBJ1-4
CACGNRATNEKLFF
TGTGCTTGCGGTAACAGGGCAACTAATGAAAAACTGTTTTTT
>NA|NA|TRBV5-1|TRBJ2-5
CASSLDGTYQETQYF
TGCGCCAGCAGTTTGGACGGGACATACCAAGAGACCCAGTACTTC
>NA|NA|TRBV5-1|TRBJ2-5
CASSLGAGYWETQYF
TGCGCCAGCAGCTTGGGGGCAGGGTATTGGGAGACCCAGTACTTC
>TRBD1|once|TRBV6-1|TRBJ2-1
CASSENWGTELNEQFF
TGTGCCAGCAGTGAAAATTGGGGGACAGAACTCAATGAGCAGTTCTTC
>TRBD2|NA|TRBV19|TRBJ2-1
CASSLQLAGYNEQFF
TGTGCCAGTAGTCTTCAACTAGCGGGATACAATGAGCAGTTCTTC
>NA|NA|TRBV19|TRBJ1-6
CATGEFGNSPLHF
TGTGCCACTGGGGAGTTTGGTAATTCACCCCTCCACTTT
>TRBD1|once|TRBV30|TRBJ1-2
CAWRTGTGTWYGYTF
TGTGCCTGGAGAACCGGGACAGGCACTTGGTATGGCTACACCTTC
>NA|NA|TRBV5-1|TRBJ2-2
CASSPYSNTGELFF
TGCGCCAGCAGCCCATACTCGAACACCGGGGAGCTGTTTTTT
>TRBD1|few|TRBV5-1|TRBJ2-7
CASSYELTGDEQYF
TGCGCCAGCAGTTACGAACTCACAGGGGACGAGCAGTACTTC
>NA|NA|TRBV30|TRBJ2-7
CAWKDSSYEQYF
TGTGCCTGGAAAGACAGCTCCTACGAGCAGTACTTC
>NA|NA|TRBV27|TRBJ1-2
CASSLAREVYGYTF
TGTGCCAGCAGTTTGGCCAGGGAGGTCTATGGCTACACCTTC
>TRBD2|NA|TRBV30|TRBJ2-7
CAWSVKGLAGGQSYEQYF
TGTGCCTGGAGTGTTAAGGGGCTAGCGGGGGGCCAGTCCTACGAGCAGTACTTC
>TRBD1|NA|TRBV11-3|TRBJ2-2
CASSKGQSNTGELFF
TGTGCCAGCAGCAAGGGACAGTCGAACACCGGGGAGCTGTTTTTT
>TRBD1|NA|TRBV29-1|TRBJ1-1
CSVGSAGGTMNTEAFF
TGCAGCGTTGGATCGGCAGGGGGGACAATGAACACTGAAGCTTTCTTT
>NA|few|TRBV6-1|TRBJ1-1
CASGEGYTEAFF
TGTGCCAGCGGGGAGGGGTACACTGAAGCTTTCTTT
>NA|NA|TRBV7-2|TRBJ1-5
CASSSRVNQPQHF
TGTGCCAGCAGCTCCCGTGTCAATCAGCCCCAGCATTTT
>NA|NA|TRBV27|TRBJ2-4
CASSLSGEGEPKNIQYF
TGTGCCAGCAGTTTATCGGGCGAGGGGGAACCTAAAAACATTCAGTACTTC
>TRBD2|few|TRBV7-6|TRBJ2-1
CASSTRGGSSYNEQFF
TGTGCCAGCAGCACCCGCGGGGGGAGCTCCTACAATGAGCAGTTCTTC
>NA|NA|TRBV28|TRBJ1-2
CASSWTDGYTF
TGTGCCAGCAGTTGGACTGATGGCTACACCTTC
>NA|NA|TRBV30|TRBJ1-6
CAWSVGGYNSPLHF
TGTGCCTGGAGTGTGGGGGGGTATAATTCACCCCTCCACTTT
>TRBD1|NA|TRBV19|TRBJ1-6
CASSSLGDSNSPLHF
TGTGCCAGTAGTTCCCTAGGGGACAGTAATTCACCCCTCCACTTT
>NA|NA|TRBV7-8|TRBJ2-7
CASSFRTVSGYEQYF
TGTGCCAGCAGCTTCCGGACAGTCTCTGGCTACGAGCAGTACTTC
>NA|few|TRBV6-5|TRBJ1-3
CASSRGGGNTIYF
TGTGCCAGCAGTCGGGGTGGAGGAAACACCATATATTTT
>NA|once|TRBV18|TRBJ1-4
CASSPQRGPNEKLFF
TGTGCCAGCTCACCTCAGCGGGGTCCTAATGAAAAACTGTTTTTT
>NA|NA|TRBV19|TRBJ2-5
CASSIAVGQETQYF
TGTGCCAGTAGTATAGCGGTCGGTCAAGAGACCCAGTACTTC
>TRBD1|few|TRBV6-6|TRBJ2-3
CASSRQGKNTDTQYF
TGTGCCAGCAGTAGACAGGGGAAAAACACAGATACGCAGTATTTT
>NA|NA|TRBV27|TRBJ1-4
CASSPETAPTNEKLFF
TGTGCCAGCAGTCCGGAAACAGCCCCAACTAATGAAAAACTGTTTTTT
>NA|NA|TRBV30|TRBJ1-1
CAWIDEVNTEAFF
TGTGCCTGGATAGATGAAGTGAACACTGAAGCTTTCTTT
>NA|NA|TRBV6-6|TRBJ2-5
CASSYSGTEETQYF
TGTGCCAGCAGTTACTCAGGGACTGAAGAGACCCAGTACTTC
>NA|NA|TRBV19|TRBJ1-6
CASSIREGNSPLHF
TGTGCCAGTAGTATCCGGGAGGGCAATTCACCCCTCCACTTT